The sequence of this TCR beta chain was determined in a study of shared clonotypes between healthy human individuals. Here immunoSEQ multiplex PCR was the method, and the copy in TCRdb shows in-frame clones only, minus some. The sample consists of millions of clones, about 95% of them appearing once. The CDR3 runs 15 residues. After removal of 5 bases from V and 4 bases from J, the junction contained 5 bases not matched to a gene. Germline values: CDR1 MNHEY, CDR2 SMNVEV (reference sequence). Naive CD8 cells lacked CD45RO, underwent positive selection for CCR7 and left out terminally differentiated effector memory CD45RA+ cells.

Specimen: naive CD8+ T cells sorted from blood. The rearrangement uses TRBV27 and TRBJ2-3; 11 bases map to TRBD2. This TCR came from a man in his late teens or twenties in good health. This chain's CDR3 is CASSKLAGGADTQYF. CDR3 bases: TGTGCCAGCAGTAAGCTAGCGGGGGGAGCAGATACGCAGTATTTT.